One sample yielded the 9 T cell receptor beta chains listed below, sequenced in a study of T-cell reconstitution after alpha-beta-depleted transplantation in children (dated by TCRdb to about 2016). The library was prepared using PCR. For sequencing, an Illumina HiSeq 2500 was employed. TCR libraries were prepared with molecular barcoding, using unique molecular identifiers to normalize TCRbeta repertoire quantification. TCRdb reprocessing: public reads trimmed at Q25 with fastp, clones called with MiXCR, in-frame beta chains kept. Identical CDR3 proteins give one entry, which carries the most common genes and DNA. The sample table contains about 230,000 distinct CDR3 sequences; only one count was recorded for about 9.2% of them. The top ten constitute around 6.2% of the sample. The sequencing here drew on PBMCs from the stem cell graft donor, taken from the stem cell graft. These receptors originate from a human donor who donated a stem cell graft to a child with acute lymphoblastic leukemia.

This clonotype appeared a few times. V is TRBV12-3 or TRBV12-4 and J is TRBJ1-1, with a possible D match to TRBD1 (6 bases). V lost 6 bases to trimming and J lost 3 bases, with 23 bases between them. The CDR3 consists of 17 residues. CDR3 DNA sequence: TGTGCCAGCAGCCACCAGTTCGGGGGGCTTTTGGACACTGAAGCTTTCTTT. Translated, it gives CASSHQFGGLLDTEAFF.

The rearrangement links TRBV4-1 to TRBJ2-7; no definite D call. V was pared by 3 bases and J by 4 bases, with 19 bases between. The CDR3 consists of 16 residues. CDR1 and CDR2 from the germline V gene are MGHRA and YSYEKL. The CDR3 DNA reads TGCGCCAGCAGCCAGGTTGCCCAGGCCCCCACATACGAGCAGTACTTC. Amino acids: CASSQVAQAPTYEQYF.

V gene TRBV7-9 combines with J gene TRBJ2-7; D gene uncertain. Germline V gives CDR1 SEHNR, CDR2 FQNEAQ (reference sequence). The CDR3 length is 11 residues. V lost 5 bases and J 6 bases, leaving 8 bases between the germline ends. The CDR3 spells CASSGKIEQYF. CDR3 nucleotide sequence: TGTGCCAGCAGCGGAAAGATCGAGCAGTACTTC.

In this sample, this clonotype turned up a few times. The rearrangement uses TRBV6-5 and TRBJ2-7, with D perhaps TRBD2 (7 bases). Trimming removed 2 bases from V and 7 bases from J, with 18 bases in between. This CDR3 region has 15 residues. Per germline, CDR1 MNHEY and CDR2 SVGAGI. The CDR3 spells CASSYSPGGSREQYF. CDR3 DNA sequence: TGTGCCAGCAGTTACAGCCCGGGGGGCTCGAGAGAGCAGTACTTC.

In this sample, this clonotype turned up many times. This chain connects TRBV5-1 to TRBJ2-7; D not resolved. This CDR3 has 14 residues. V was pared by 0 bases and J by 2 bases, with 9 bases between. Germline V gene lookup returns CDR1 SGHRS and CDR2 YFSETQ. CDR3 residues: CASSLDIPTYEQYF. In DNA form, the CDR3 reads TGCGCCAGCAGCTTGGACATCCCGACCTACGAGCAGTACTTC. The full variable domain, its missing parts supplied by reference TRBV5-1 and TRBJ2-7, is KAGVTQTPRYLIKTRGQQVTLSCSPISGHRSVSWYQQTPGQGLQFLFEYFSETQRNKGNFPGRFSGRQFSNSRSEMNVSTLELGDSALYLCASSLDIPTYEQYFGPGTRLTVT.

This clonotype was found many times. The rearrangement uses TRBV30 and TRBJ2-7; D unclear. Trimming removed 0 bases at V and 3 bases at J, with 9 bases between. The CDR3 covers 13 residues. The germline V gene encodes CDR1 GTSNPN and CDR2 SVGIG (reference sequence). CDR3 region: CAWSVQLGYEQYF. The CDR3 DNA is TGTGCCTGGAGTGTTCAATTGGGCTACGAGCAGTACTTC.

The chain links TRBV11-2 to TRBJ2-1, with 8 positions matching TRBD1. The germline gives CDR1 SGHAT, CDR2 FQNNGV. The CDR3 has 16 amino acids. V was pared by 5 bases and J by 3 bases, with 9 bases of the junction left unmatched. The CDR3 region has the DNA TGTGCCAGCAGCGTGGACACCGGGACAGGCTACAATGAGCAGTTCTTC. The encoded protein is CASSVDTGTGYNEQFF.

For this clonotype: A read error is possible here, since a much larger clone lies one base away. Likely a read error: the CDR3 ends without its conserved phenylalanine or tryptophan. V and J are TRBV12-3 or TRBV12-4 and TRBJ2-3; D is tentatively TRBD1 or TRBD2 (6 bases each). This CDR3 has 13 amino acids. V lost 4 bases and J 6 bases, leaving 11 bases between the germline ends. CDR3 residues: CASSSLGGDTQYY. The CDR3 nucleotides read TGTGCCAGCAGTTCCTTAGGGGGGGATACGCAGTATTAT.

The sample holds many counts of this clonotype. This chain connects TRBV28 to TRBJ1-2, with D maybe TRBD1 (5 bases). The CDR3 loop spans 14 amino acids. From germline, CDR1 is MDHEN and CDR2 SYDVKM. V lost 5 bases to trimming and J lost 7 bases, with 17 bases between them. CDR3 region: CASSHPRKGSGYTF. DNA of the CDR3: TGTGCCAGCAGTCATCCCCGGAAGGGGTCTGGCTACACCTTC.